These 21 T cell receptor beta chains were all obtained from the same sample, sequenced in a study of shared clonotypes between healthy human individuals. This table comes from immunoSEQ multiplex PCR, and its TCRdb copy is limited to in-frame clones, with some not included. Of some 2.1 million clones in the sample, just under 95% are singletons; the top ten hold more than 1.5%. CD45RO-negative CD8 cells positively selected for CCR7 made up the naive population, which excluded terminally differentiated effector memory CD45RA+ cells. Sequencing used naive CD8+ T cells from PBMCs. Every receptor here comes from a man between 18 and 35 years old in good health. Some clones in this sample may be carry-over from other donors' samples.

This clone has only a few counts. The rearrangement links TRBV5-6 to TRBJ1-2; D gene unclear. CDR1 and CDR2 from the germline V gene are SGHDT and YYEEEE. This CDR3 is built from 12 residues. Trimming shortened V by 5 bases and J by 3 bases, and 8 bases separated the two germline ends. CDR3 DNA: TGTGCCAGCAGTTCATCCCACTATGGCTACACCTTC. Residues: CASSSSHYGYTF.

On this clone itself: The sample carries other DNA sequences with the same CDR3. CDR3 region: CASSLGLNEQFF. The CDR3 DNA sequence: TGTGCCAGCAGCTTGGGTCTCAATGAGCAGTTCTTC. The chain joins TRBV5-6 to TRBJ2-1, with unresolved D. This CDR3 spans 12 amino acids. Trimming cost V 0 bases and J 6 bases, with 4 bases left between them. Germline V gives CDR1 SGHDT, CDR2 YYEEEE.

The CDR3 here is CASSETGYPGNTIYF. Here the CDR3 DNA reads TGTGCCAGCAGCGAGACAGGGTACCCTGGAAACACCATATATTTT. The chain is built from TRBV5-6 and TRBJ1-3, with 7 bases that match TRBD1. CDR1 SGHDT and CDR2 YYEEEE come from the germline V gene. This CDR3 is built from 15 residues. Trimming took 4 bases from V and 2 from J; bases not matched to a gene: 6.

The genes are TRBV29-1 and TRBJ2-1, with TRBD2 as a possible D gene (7 bases). V lost 3 bases, J lost 3 bases, and 12 bases lay in between. This CDR3 contains 14 residues. Germline V gene sequence: CDR1 SQVTM, CDR2 ANQGSEA. CDR3 region: CSVDGEGGYNEQFF. The DNA for the CDR3 is TGCAGCGTTGACGGGGAGGGGGGCTACAATGAGCAGTTCTTC.

V usage is TRBV9 and J usage is TRBJ2-1; no firm D call. Per germline, CDR1 SGDLS and CDR2 YYNGEE. Trimming stripped 3 bases from V and 0 bases from J, with 13 bases between. The CDR3 length is 16 residues. The CDR3 nucleotides are TGTGCCAGCAGCGCCGGAGTCGCAAGCTCCTACAATGAGCAGTTCTTC. Protein: CASSAGVASSYNEQFF.

The chain joins TRBV28 to TRBJ2-5, with 8 nucleotides matching TRBD2. CDR3 length equals 16 residues. Germline lookup yields CDR1 MDHEN and CDR2 SYDVKM. V gave up 1 base and J gave up 1 base; unmatched junction bases: 5. The CDR3 DNA reads TGTGCCAGCAGTTTATACCCGCGGGGGGCCCAAGAGACCCAGTACTTC. This gives the protein CASSLYPRGAQETQYF. Supplemented by reference TRBV28 and TRBJ2-5, the full variable domain reads DVKVTQSSRYLVKRTGEKVFLECVQDMDHENMFWYRQDPGLGLRLIYFSYDVKMKEKGDIPEGYSVSREKKERFSLILESASTNQTSMYLCASSLYPRGAQETQYFGPGTRLLVL.

The chain has TRBV28 and TRBJ2-3, with TRBD1 as a possible D gene (5 bases). CDR3 length: 15 residues. Per the germline V gene, CDR1 is MDHEN and CDR2 is SYDVKM. V lost 10 bases and J lost 0, with 17 bases in between. CDR3 sequence (DNA): TGTGCCACCCAGGTCTGGACAACTAGCACAGATACGCAGTATTTT. Protein sequence: CATQVWTTSTDTQYF.

The rearrangement links TRBV4-1 to TRBJ2-3; 7 bases fit TRBD1. Germline V gene data show CDR1 as MGHRA and CDR2 as YSYEKL. CDR3 size: 15 residues. Trimming cost V 8 bases and J 1 base; bases outside gene matches: 9. CDR3 region: CASVDITGGTDTQYF. Written as DNA, the CDR3 is TGCGCCAGCGTAGATATAACAGGGGGCACAGATACGCAGTATTTT.

This chain uses TRBV5-1 with TRBJ2-7; 11 bases are a match to TRBD2. This CDR3 region has 18 residues. The trim removed 1 base at V and 0 bases at J, leaving 9 bases unmatched. Germline values: CDR1 SGHRS, CDR2 YFSETQ. The CDR3 here is CASSLHGTSGSSSYEQYF. DNA for the CDR3: TGCGCCAGCAGCTTGCATGGGACTAGCGGATCGAGCTCCTACGAGCAGTACTTC.

The J gene is TRBJ2-7, the V gene TRBV7-9; the D gene is possibly TRBD2 (6 bases). The CDR3 runs 19 residues. Germline lookup yields CDR1 SEHNR and CDR2 FQNEAQ (reference sequence). V was cut by 5 bases and J by 2 bases, with 28 bases left in between. This chain's CDR3 is CASSARTRTRETEPYEQYF. In DNA form, the CDR3 reads TGTGCCAGCAGCGCGAGGACGCGAACCCGGGAGACAGAACCCTACGAGCAGTACTTC.

This chain uses TRBV21-1 with TRBJ1-3; the DNA was not used to check the table's D call, TRBD1. TRBV21-1 is an annotated pseudogene. The CDR3 covers 19 residues. This chain's CDR3 is CASSMGQGRLSPSGNTIYF. The CDR3 DNA follows: TGTGCCAGCAGCATGGGACAGGGCCGACTTTCACCTTCTGGAAACACCATATATTTT.

On this clone: Other DNA sequences in this sample translate to the same CDR3. The chain combines TRBV7-9 with TRBJ2-5; 9 bases fit TRBD1. From germline, CDR1 is SEHNR and CDR2 FQNEAQ (reference sequence). The CDR3 is 14 residues long. V lost 5 bases to trimming and J lost 3 bases; unmatched junction nucleotides: 4. CDR3 nucleotides: TGTGCCAGCAGCCCAAGGACAGGGGAAGAGACCCAGTACTTC. This gives the protein CASSPRTGEETQYF.

The chain carries TRBV20-1 and TRBJ2-1; D remains unclear. From germline, CDR1 is DFQATT and CDR2 SNEGSKA (reference sequence). This CDR3 is built from 11 residues. The V and J ends lost 7 bases and 8 bases respectively, with 12 bases between them. The CDR3 loop is CSGDSLDEQFF. Written as DNA, the CDR3 is TGCAGTGGGGATAGCTTGGATGAGCAGTTCTTC.

This chain joins TRBV5-5 and TRBJ2-7; D perhaps matches TRBD1 (5 bases). Between the trimmed V and J ends, which lost 3 bases and 3 bases, there was a span of 10 bases. The CDR3 sequence is 13 residues long. Germline lookup yields CDR1 SGHKS and CDR2 YYEKEE (reference sequence). The CDR3 sequence is CASSYGHLYEQYF. In DNA, the CDR3 is TGTGCCAGCAGCTACGGACACCTCTACGAGCAGTACTTC. Together with reference TRBV5-5 and TRBJ2-7, the CDR3 gives the full variable domain: DAGVTQSPTHLIKTRGQQVTLRCSPISGHKSVSWYQQVLGQGPQFIFQYYEKEERGRGNFPDRFSARQFPNYSSELNVNALLLGDSALYLCASSYGHLYEQYFGPGTRLTVT.

The chain links TRBV6-5 to TRBJ2-7; tentatively, D is TRBD2 (6 bases). CDR3 length: 13 residues. Germline values: CDR1 MNHEY, CDR2 SVGAGI. V gave up 9 bases and J gave up 3 bases, with 15 bases separating them. CDR3 coding DNA: TGTGCCAGTGCCTGGAGGGAGAACTACGAGCAGTACTTC. Amino acid sequence: CASAWRENYEQYF.

The chain links TRBV9 to TRBJ2-3; D remains unclear. The CDR3 covers 17 residues. Per germline, CDR1 SGDLS and CDR2 YYNGEE. Trimming took off 1 base at V and 2 bases at J, with 17 bases between the two ends. The DNA for the CDR3 is TGTGCCAGCAGCGTAAACCCCCATCGAGAAAACACAGATACGCAGTATTTT. Its protein is CASSVNPHRENTDTQYF.

The chain joins TRBV6-1 to TRBJ1-1; D is unresolved. The CDR3 has 18 amino acids. Per germline, CDR1 MNHNS and CDR2 SASEGT. V was cut by 1 base and J by 2 bases, with 20 bases left in between. The CDR3 DNA sequence: TGTGCCAGCAGTGAAGTAGTGGGATGGGAGGAGGGTAACACTGAAGCTTTCTTT. Translation: CASSEVVGWEEGNTEAFF.

This clone was counted between two and nine times. The V and J genes are TRBV10-3 and TRBJ1-2; D unresolved. There are 15 residues in the CDR3. The germline V gene has CDR1 ENHRY and CDR2 SYGVKD. V gave up 0 bases and J gave up 7 bases, with 15 bases separating them. CDR3 residues: CAISESGSGTGGYTF. The CDR3 DNA reads TGTGCCATCAGTGAGTCGGGCAGCGGTACGGGTGGCTACACCTTC.

The chain employs TRBV7-8 and TRBJ1-5; D is unclear. Germline V gives CDR1 SGHVS, CDR2 FQNEAQ. The CDR3 is 17 amino acids. Trimming left V 1 base short and J 0 bases short, with 13 bases between. The CDR3 DNA reads TGTGCCAGCAGCTTAGAGGTCAGATCATATAGCAATCAGCCCCAGCATTTT. Protein product: CASSLEVRSYSNQPQHF.

The chain is built from TRBV5-1 and TRBJ2-1; 9 bases align to TRBD2. V dropped 7 bases and J dropped 6; count of bases not matched to a gene: 14. Looked up from germline, CDR1 is SGHRS and CDR2 is YFSETQ. The CDR3 sequence is 16 residues long. CDR3 nucleotide sequence: TGCGCCAGCGGTCGGTTCTCGGCGGGAGGGAGCAATGAGCAGTTCTTC. Protein product: CASGRFSAGGSNEQFF.

V gene TRBV12-5 combines with J gene TRBJ2-3; TRBD1 or TRBD2 may be the D gene (6 bases each). Trimming took off 1 base at V and 1 base at J, with 12 bases between the two ends. There are 16 residues in the CDR3. CDR1 and CDR2 (germline): LGHNT, FRNRAP. The CDR3 protein is CASGLDFRGRTDTQYF. The CDR3 nucleotides are TGTGCTAGTGGTTTGGATTTTCGGGGGCGCACAGATACGCAGTATTTT.